This T cell receptor beta chain came from a study of blood T cell repertoires in COVID-19. Study as a whole: Material from acute and convalescent COVID-19 was sourced from the United States, Italy and Spain.

Participant reports of clinical history set cohort assignment. This CDR3 comprises 12 residues. Germline CDR1 reads MNHEY; CDR2 reads SVGAGI. V was shortened by 7 bases and J by 0 bases, with 7 bases between the two germline ends. Per the authors' pipeline: Reference gene primer amplification gave estimated nucleated cell counts. Only in-frame clones appear in the TCRdb table, and some are missing; sequencing was by immunoSEQ multiplex PCR. V, J and clone size reflect that table, while D and trimming were determined from the DNA. The sample includes about 240,000 clones, approximately 88% of them seen just once.

Sample: PBMCs or T cells enriched from blood (not recorded which). The chain combines TRBV6-5 with TRBJ2-7; D uncertain. The sequence came from a young woman with acute COVID-19. The CDR3 DNA follows: TGTGCCAGCAAATCGGGCTCCTACGAGCAGTACTTC. It yields the protein CASKSGSYEQYF.